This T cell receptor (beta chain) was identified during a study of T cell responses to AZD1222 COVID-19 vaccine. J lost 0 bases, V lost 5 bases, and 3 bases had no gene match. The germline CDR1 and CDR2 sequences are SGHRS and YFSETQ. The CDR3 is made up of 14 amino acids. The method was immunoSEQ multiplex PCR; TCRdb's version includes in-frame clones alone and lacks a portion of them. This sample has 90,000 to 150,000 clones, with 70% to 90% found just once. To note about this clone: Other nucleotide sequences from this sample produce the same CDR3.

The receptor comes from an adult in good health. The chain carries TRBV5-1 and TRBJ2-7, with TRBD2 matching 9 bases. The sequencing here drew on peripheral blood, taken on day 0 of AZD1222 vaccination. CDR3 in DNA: TGCGCCAGCAGTCCTAGCGGGATCTCCTACGAGCAGTACTTC. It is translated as CASSPSGISYEQYF. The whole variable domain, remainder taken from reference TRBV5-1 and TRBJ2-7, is KAGVTQTPRYLIKTRGQQVTLSCSPISGHRSVSWYQQTPGQGLQFLFEYFSETQRNKGNFPGRFSGRQFSNSRSEMNVSTLELGDSALYLCASSPSGISYEQYFGPGTRLTVT.